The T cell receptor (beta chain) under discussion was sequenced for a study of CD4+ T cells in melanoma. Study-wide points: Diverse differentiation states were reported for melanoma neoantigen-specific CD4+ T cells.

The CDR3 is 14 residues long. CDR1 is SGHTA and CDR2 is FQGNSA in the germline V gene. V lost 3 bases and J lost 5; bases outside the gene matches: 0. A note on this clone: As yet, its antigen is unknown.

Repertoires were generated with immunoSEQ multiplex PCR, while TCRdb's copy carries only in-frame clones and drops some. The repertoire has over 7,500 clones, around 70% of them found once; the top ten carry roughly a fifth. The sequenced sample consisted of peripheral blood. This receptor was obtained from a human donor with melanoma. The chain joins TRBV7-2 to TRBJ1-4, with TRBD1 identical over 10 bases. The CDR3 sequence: CASSLGQGNEKLFF. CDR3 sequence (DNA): TGTGCCAGCAGCTTGGGACAGGGGAATGAAAAACTGTTTTTT.